A selection of T cell receptor beta chains follows, all from one sample in a study of CD8 T cells in Susac syndrome. TCRdb passed the immunoSEQ multiplex PCR reads through MiXCR, listing each CDR3 protein once. The table shows about 430,000 distinct CDR3 sequences, with approximately 85% occurring only once. The sample taken for sequencing was CD8+ T cells from PBMCs. The receptors were sampled from a human donor with multiple sclerosis. Each CDR3 is given with its conserved first and last residue. Fields, in order: J gene, D gene, V gene, clone size, CDR3 protein, CDR3 DNA. A D gene is named only where the DNA matches it firmly. Clone size is given for some rows only: seen once, a few or many times, or a class if the clone is expanded.

TRBJ2-1 TRBD2 TRBV19 NA CASSIGREGHSEQFF TGTGCCAGTAGTATAGGGCGGGAGGGTCATAGTGAGCAGTTCTTC
TRBJ1-4 NA TRBV7-2 NA CASATWATNEKLFF TGTGCCAGCGCCACCTGGGCAACTAATGAAAAACTGTTTTTT
TRBJ1-2 NA TRBV28 NA CASSFPRANYGYTF TGTGCCAGCAGTTTCCCAAGAGCTAACTATGGCTACACCTTC
TRBJ2-7 NA TRBV28 once CASSLLQGGPYEQYF TGTGCCAGCAGTTTATTACAGGGGGGGCCCTACGAGCAGTACTTC
TRBJ1-2 NA TRBV7-8 NA CASSSPTSRPDGGYGYTF TGTGCCAGCAGCTCCCCAACTTCTCGACCTGACGGAGGTTATGGCTACACCTTC
TRBJ2-1 NA TRBV9 NA CASSVGSAGSYNEQFF TGTGCCAGCAGCGTAGGGAGCGCTGGCTCCTACAATGAGCAGTTCTTC
TRBJ1-2 NA TRBV6-2/TRBV6-3 few CASRQGIYGYTF TGTGCCAGCAGACAGGGAATATATGGCTACACCTTC
TRBJ2-1 NA TRBV27 NA CATSFGGINEQFF TGTGCCACCAGTTTCGGCGGGATCAATGAGCAGTTCTTC
TRBJ1-1 TRBD1 TRBV2 NA CASSDRGRTEAFF TGTGCCAGCAGTGACAGGGGGAGGACTGAAGCTTTCTTT
TRBJ2-3 NA TRBV2 NA CASSGIQRNTDTQYF TGTGCCAGCAGTGGCATTCAGCGGAACACAGATACGCAGTATTTT
TRBJ2-5 NA TRBV7-8 NA CASSPPMRQETQYF TGTGCCAGCAGCCCCCCGATGCGGCAAGAGACCCAGTACTTC
TRBJ2-1 NA TRBV1 NA CTSSQRGYYNEQFF TGCACCAGCAGCCAGAGAGGGTACTACAATGAGCAGTTCTTC
TRBJ2-4 NA TRBV6-2/TRBV6-3 NA CATATGGGLSF TGTGCCACCGCTACGGGCGGTGGGCTTTCCTTC
TRBJ2-5 NA TRBV14 NA CASSQVPGTTWYQETQYF TGTGCCAGCAGCCAAGTTCCCGGGACAACATGGTACCAAGAGACCCAGTACTTC
TRBJ1-2 NA TRBV12-3/TRBV12-4 NA CASSFFLRVYVGYTF TGTGCCAGCAGTTTTTTCCTAAGGGTCTATGTTGGCTACACCTTC
TRBJ2-1 TRBD2 TRBV6-5 once CASRPLAGGLNEQFF TGTGCCAGCAGACCCCTAGCGGGGGGACTCAATGAGCAGTTCTTC
TRBJ1-1 NA TRBV12-3/TRBV12-4 once CASSFGRVEAFF TGTGCCAGCAGTTTCGGGCGCGTTGAAGCTTTCTTT
TRBJ2-3 TRBD1 TRBV6-1 NA CASSLDGTGYTDTQYF TGTGCCAGCAGCCTAGATGGGACAGGGTATACAGATACGCAGTATTTT
TRBJ1-1 TRBD1 TRBV27 few CASSLFSGGDTEAFF TGTGCCAGCAGTTTATTTTCAGGGGGCGACACTGAAGCTTTCTTT
TRBJ2-1 NA TRBV6-5 few CASSYIPGNEQFF TGTGCCAGCAGTTACATTCCAGGGAATGAGCAGTTCTTC
TRBJ2-7 TRBD1 TRBV6-1 few CASSDGTGGPYEQYF TGTGCCAGCAGTGACGGGACAGGGGGCCCCTACGAGCAGTACTTC
TRBJ1-2 TRBD1 TRBV20-1 NA CSAHHYRDRFYGYTF TGCAGTGCTCACCATTACCGGGACAGGTTCTATGGCTACACCTTC
TRBJ1-5 NA TRBV12-3/TRBV12-4 NA CASSSTGPNQPQHF TGTGCCAGCAGTTCCACAGGACCCAATCAGCCCCAGCATTTT
TRBJ2-7 TRBD1 TRBV4-1 NA CASSQADDRDTFYEQYF TGCGCCAGCAGCCAAGCCGATGACAGGGACACCTTCTACGAGCAGTACTTC
TRBJ2-2 NA TRBV19 NA CASSWQSTGELFF TGTGCCAGTAGTTGGCAGTCCACCGGGGAGCTGTTTTTT
TRBJ2-2 TRBD1 TRBV6-5 NA CASSYSGQGPRELFF TGTGCCAGCAGTTACTCCGGACAGGGGCCCAGGGAGCTGTTTTTT
TRBJ1-1 NA TRBV2 NA CASFGGTEAFF TGTGCCAGTTTCGGTGGCACTGAAGCTTTCTTT
TRBJ1-2 NA TRBV5-6 NA CASSGYRHVFYGYTF TGTGCCAGCAGCGGCTATAGACACGTTTTCTATGGCTACACCTTC
TRBJ2-7 TRBD1 TRBV6-5 NA CASSTSRDRVYEQYF TGTGCCAGCAGCACCTCTAGGGACAGGGTCTACGAGCAGTACTTC
TRBJ2-7 NA TRBV19 NA CASSPGGRDYEQYF TGTGCCAGTAGTCCCGGAGGCAGAGACTACGAGCAGTACTTC
TRBJ1-2 NA TRBV14 NA CASSQVGQLYGYTF TGTGCCAGCAGCCAAGTAGGACAGCTCTATGGCTACACCTTC